This T cell receptor beta chain was profiled in a study of PD-1 blockade in classical Hodgkin lymphoma. The CDR3 is made up of 15 amino acids. Losses at the gene ends were 6 bases for V and 4 bases for J; bases not matched to a gene: 8. Germline V gene sequence: CDR1 SGHVS, CDR2 FQNEAQ. Sample time point: cycle 4 day 1 (C4D1), after less than 7 weeks of nivolumab. Every patient relapsed after autologous stem cell transplantation, and brentuximab vedotin exposure varied. General study points: TCR diversity rose significantly by C4D1 in CD4+ but not CD8+ cells. When set against healthy donors, newly diagnosed patients were reported to show lower baseline TCR diversity.

Turning to this clone: Antigen unknown.

Profiling relied on immunoSEQ multiplex PCR, and the TCRdb table lists in-frame clones only, not all of them. The table records tens of thousands of clones, 87% of them present only once. The chain carries TRBV7-8 and TRBJ2-2; 7 bases fit TRBD2. This TCR was recovered from a human donor with classical Hodgkin lymphoma. The sample in question was peripheral blood mononuclear cells (PBMCs), obtained before the fourth cycle of nivolumab. CDR3 DNA sequence: TGTGCCAGCAGTTTCGTGGGGGGGTTCACCGGGGAGCTGTTTTTT. Amino acid sequence: CASSFVGGFTGELFF.